The 13 T cell receptor beta chains reported below all come from one sample, sequenced in a study of sequential checkpoint blockade in melanoma. As to treatment: randomized to nivolumab then ipilimumab (arm A) or the reverse (arm B). Method: immunoSEQ multiplex PCR; TCRdb's copy keeps in-frame clones and lacks some. The repertoire holds under 40,000 clones, with approximately 90% as singletons. Sequencing used CD8+ T cells sorted from blood (inferred from file names), obtained from a patient given nivolumab and ipilimumab in sequence. The receptors were sampled from a human donor with melanoma.

The chain links TRBV6-5 to TRBJ2-2; D is undetermined. This CDR3 has 13 amino acids. V lost 4 bases and J 3 bases, leaving 6 bases between the germline ends. Germline V gene data show CDR1 as MNHEY and CDR2 as SVGAGI. The CDR3 DNA reads as TGTGCCAGCAGTTTGAGCGACACCGGGGAGCTGTTTTTT. It translates to CASSLSDTGELFF.

This clone has only one observation. This sequence joins TRBV30 and TRBJ2-2, with TRBD1 as a possible D gene (5 bases). Trimming cost V 1 base and J 1 base, with 10 bases left between them. Germline V lookup: CDR1 GTSNPN, CDR2 SVGIG (reference sequence). This CDR3 is built from 15 residues. In DNA form, the CDR3 reads TGTGCCTGGAGTGAGGGGATCGGGAACACCGGGGAGCTGTTTTTT. Encoded protein: CAWSEGIGNTGELFF.

The chain is built from TRBV2 and TRBJ1-2; unclear D gene. This CDR3 region has 13 residues. The V gene lost 2 bases and the J gene lost 0 bases, with 4 bases spanning the gap. Looked up from germline, CDR1 is SNHLY and CDR2 is FYNNEI. DNA for the CDR3: TGTGCCAGCAGTGAATCTGCTAACTATGGCTACACCTTC. Translated, it gives CASSESANYGYTF.

A single count supports this clone. The V call is TRBV23-1, the J call TRBJ1-4, with TRBD1 as a possible D gene (5 bases). TRBV23-1 is reported as an ORF; its role is uncertain. This CDR3 is built from 15 residues. V was cut by 2 bases and J by 4 bases, with 11 bases left in between. The DNA of the CDR3 is TGCGCCAGCAGTCAACCCGGGGGACGTAATGAAAAACTGTTTTTT. This translates into CASSQPGGRNEKLFF.

This sequence joins TRBV27 and TRBJ2-7, with D perhaps TRBD2 (6 bases). V dropped 10 bases and J dropped 6 bases, with 19 bases sitting between them. The CDR3 is 13 amino acids. Germline V CDR1 and CDR2: MNHEY, SMNVEV (reference sequence). Written as DNA, the CDR3 is TGTGCCACCGCGTGGGTAGCAGCGGGCGAGCAGTACTTC. It translates to CATAWVAAGEQYF.

This chain joins TRBV4-2 and TRBJ1-1; a possible D gene is TRBD1 (5 bases). Germline V gives CDR1 LGHNA, CDR2 YNFKEQ. With 4 bases removed from V and 0 bases from J, the gap between germline ends came to 18 bases. The CDR3 sequence is 17 residues long. CDR3 DNA sequence: TGTGCCAGCAGCCTATGGACCCGCGGGGGAATGAACACTGAAGCTTTCTTT. Translation gives CASSLWTRGGMNTEAFF.

The J gene is TRBJ2-1, the V gene TRBV9; 12 bases line up with TRBD2. CDR3 size: 14 residues. The ends lost 5 bases at V and 10 bases at J; junction bases unmatched: 7. Germline loops: CDR1 SGDLS, CDR2 YYNGEE. This chain's CDR3 is CASSPGLAGGEQFF. CDR3 in DNA: TGTGCCAGCAGTCCGGGACTAGCGGGTGGAGAGCAGTTCTTC.

The chain couples TRBV27 to TRBJ2-5; D is possibly TRBD2 (5 bases). Trimming cost V 4 bases and J 2 bases, with 14 bases left between them. In germline, CDR1 is MNHEY, CDR2 SMNVEV (reference sequence). CDR3 length: 15 amino acids. CDR3 bases: TGTGCCAGCAGTTGGGGAGTCTCGGGACAAGAGACCCAGTACTTC. Translating gives CASSWGVSGQETQYF.

This chain links TRBV27 with TRBJ2-1, with TRBD2 matching over 9 bases. Germline CDR1 is MNHEY and CDR2 is SMNVEV (reference sequence). The trim removed 2 bases at V and 2 bases at J, leaving 1 base unmatched. This CDR3 region has 15 residues. CDR3 nucleotide sequence: TGTGCCAGCAGTTTAGCGGGAGGGACCTACAATGAGCAGTTCTTC. Translating gives CASSLAGGTYNEQFF.

In its sample, this clone was seen a few times. Here the CDR3 DNA reads TGTGCCAGCAGCACGGGAATCCCTGGCTACACCTTC. As protein: CASSTGIPGYTF. V usage is TRBV6-5 and J usage is TRBJ1-2; D remains unclear. Germline V gene data show CDR1 as MNHEY and CDR2 as SVGAGI. This CDR3 is 12 amino acids long. V lost 6 bases and J lost 7, with 12 bases in between.

This chain links TRBV7-2 with TRBJ2-7; TRBD1 aligns across 11 bases. The CDR3 is made up of 15 amino acids. V dropped 3 bases and J dropped 4; count of bases not matched to a gene: 5. Germline values: CDR1 SGHTA, CDR2 FQGNSA. CDR3: CASSLGGTGGYEQYV. For the CDR3, the DNA is TGTGCCAGCAGCTTGGGTGGGACAGGGGGATACGAGCAGTACGTC.

V and J are TRBV27 and TRBJ2-7; 8 bases align to TRBD1. The CDR3 consists of 14 residues. Unmatched junction bases numbered 2, after V lost 1 base and J lost 3 bases. Germline CDR1 is MNHEY and CDR2 is SMNVEV (reference sequence). CDR3 in amino acids: CASSLFTGGYEQYF. For the CDR3, the DNA is TGTGCCAGCAGTTTATTTACAGGGGGCTACGAGCAGTACTTC.

The chain couples TRBV10-2 to TRBJ2-1; possible D gene TRBD1, 6 bases. This CDR3 comprises 17 residues. Per germline, CDR1 WSHSY and CDR2 SAAADI. V dropped 7 bases and J dropped 5 bases, with 24 bases sitting between them. CDR3 sequence (DNA): TGCGCCAGCACTGACCCAGGGACAACCCTTTTCAACAATGAGCAGTTCTTC. Protein: CASTDPGTTLFNNEQFF.